These T cell receptor beta chains were read from a single sample in a study of blood T cell repertoires in COVID-19. This table comes from immunoSEQ multiplex PCR, and its TCRdb copy is limited to in-frame clones, with some not included. The repertoire holds around 150,000 clones, with under 95% as singletons. The sample taken for sequencing was peripheral blood. The origin of the receptors is a man aged 55-75 years with active or convalescent COVID-19. The CDR3 runs from the conserved cysteine through the conserved F or W. A D gene is named only where the DNA matches it firmly. For some rows the clone size is stated as once, few or many, or as a class when expanded; others skip it.

clone size: .; V gene: TRBV7-9; J gene: TRBJ1-4; D gene: .; CDR3 DNA: TGTGCCAGCAGCTTAGGCCAGATTGCAACTAATGAAAAACTGTTTTTT; CDR3 protein: CASSLGQIATNEKLFF
clone size: once; V gene: TRBV19; J gene: TRBJ2-4; D gene: .; CDR3 DNA: TGTGCCAGTAGTCCCGACGGGTCGCCCAAAAACATTCAGTACTTC; CDR3 protein: CASSPDGSPKNIQYF
clone size: .; V gene: TRBV19; J gene: TRBJ1-5; D gene: .; CDR3 DNA: TGTGCCAGTACCATGACCCCGGGATCTGGCAATCAGCCCCAGCATTTT; CDR3 protein: CASTMTPGSGNQPQHF
clone size: .; V gene: TRBV7-9; J gene: TRBJ2-6; D gene: .; CDR3 DNA: TGTGCCAGCAGCTTAGCACGGGGAGGGGCCAACGTCCTGACTTTC; CDR3 protein: CASSLARGGANVLTF
clone size: .; V gene: TRBV7-2; J gene: TRBJ2-5; D gene: .; CDR3 DNA: TGTGCCAGCAGCCGCGGTGGAGTCGAGACCCAGTACTTC; CDR3 protein: CASSRGGVETQYF
clone size: .; V gene: TRBV6-5; J gene: TRBJ1-1; D gene: TRBD1; CDR3 DNA: TGTGCCAGCACCCGGGACAGACGGTTTTTCACTGAAGCTTTCTTT; CDR3 protein: CASTRDRRFFTEAFF
clone size: .; V gene: TRBV12-5; J gene: TRBJ2-1; D gene: TRBD2; CDR3 DNA: TGTGCTAGTGCCTCGGGGGGTCGCACCTACAATGAGCAGTTCTTC; CDR3 protein: CASASGGRTYNEQFF
clone size: .; V gene: TRBV5-6; J gene: TRBJ2-3; D gene: TRBD1; CDR3 DNA: TGTGCCAGCAGCTCAACCGGACAGGGCGTGGTAGATACGCAGTATTTT; CDR3 protein: CASSSTGQGVVDTQYF
clone size: .; V gene: TRBV18; J gene: TRBJ1-2; D gene: .; CDR3 DNA: TGTGCCAGCTCACCACCGAATCAGGGTGACTATGGCTACACCTTC; CDR3 protein: CASSPPNQGDYGYTF
clone size: .; V gene: TRBV20-1; J gene: TRBJ1-1; D gene: TRBD1; CDR3 DNA: TGCAGTGCTAGTCGCTGGACAGGGGGCGAACGCCCTGAAGCTTTCTTT; CDR3 protein: CSASRWTGGERPEAFF
clone size: once; V gene: TRBV5-1; J gene: TRBJ2-1; D gene: TRBD1; CDR3 DNA: TGCGCCAGCAGCCCCGGGACAGTCTCGGTCTACAATGAGCAGTTCTTC; CDR3 protein: CASSPGTVSVYNEQFF
clone size: .; V gene: TRBV7-2; J gene: TRBJ1-5; D gene: TRBD1; CDR3 DNA: TGTGCCAGCAGCTTAGTCGGCAGGGGGATCAATCAGCCCCAGCATTTT; CDR3 protein: CASSLVGRGINQPQHF
clone size: .; V gene: TRBV6-5; J gene: TRBJ2-1; D gene: .; CDR3 DNA: TGTGCCAGCAGTTATGACACGAGCTCCTACAATGAGCAGTTCTTC; CDR3 protein: CASSYDTSSYNEQFF
clone size: .; V gene: TRBV7-8; J gene: TRBJ1-5; D gene: .; CDR3 DNA: TGTGCCAGCAGCTTACGTCGGTTCGGGACAATCCCCCATCAGCCCCAGCATTTT; CDR3 protein: CASSLRRFGTIPHQPQHF
clone size: .; V gene: TRBV27; J gene: TRBJ2-1; D gene: TRBD1; CDR3 DNA: TGTGCCAGCGGCGTCCGGGACAGTAGCTACAATGAGCAGTTCTTC; CDR3 protein: CASGVRDSSYNEQFF
clone size: .; V gene: TRBV30; J gene: TRBJ1-2; D gene: .; CDR3 DNA: TGTGCCTGGAGTGTTCTCTCAAACAGGGTCCCCTATGGCTACACCTTC; CDR3 protein: CAWSVLSNRVPYGYTF
clone size: .; V gene: TRBV7-8; J gene: TRBJ2-1; D gene: TRBD2; CDR3 DNA: TGTGCCAGCAGCACCTTCACCTTGGCGGGAGTAAGCAATGAGCAGTTCTTC; CDR3 protein: CASSTFTLAGVSNEQFF
clone size: .; V gene: TRBV6-1; J gene: TRBJ2-4; D gene: TRBD1; CDR3 DNA: TGTGCCAGCAGTGACCCGGGACAGATCAAAAACATTCAGTACTTC; CDR3 protein: CASSDPGQIKNIQYF
clone size: .; V gene: TRBV11-1; J gene: TRBJ2-7; D gene: .; CDR3 DNA: TGTGCCAGCAGCACACCGGGACAACGCTCCTACGAGCAGTACTTC; CDR3 protein: CASSTPGQRSYEQYF
clone size: .; V gene: TRBV19; J gene: TRBJ2-6; D gene: TRBD1; CDR3 DNA: TGTGCCAGTAGTAGGAACCGGGACAGGGCTGCTGGGGCCAACGTCCTGACTTTC; CDR3 protein: CASSRNRDRAAGANVLTF
clone size: .; V gene: TRBV10-3; J gene: TRBJ2-1; D gene: .; CDR3 DNA: TGTGCCAACTCGCGAGTTGGAGACCACAATGAGCAGTTCTTC; CDR3 protein: CANSRVGDHNEQFF
clone size: .; V gene: TRBV5-1; J gene: TRBJ2-2; D gene: .; CDR3 DNA: TGCGCCAGCAGCCCTGGCACCTCGGGAGACGGGGAGCTGTTTTTT; CDR3 protein: CASSPGTSGDGELFF
clone size: .; V gene: TRBV29-1; J gene: TRBJ2-1; D gene: TRBD1; CDR3 DNA: TGCAGCGCAACAGGGGAAAAGGGTGAGCAGTTCTTC; CDR3 protein: CSATGEKGEQFF
clone size: .; V gene: TRBV28; J gene: TRBJ1-2; D gene: .; CDR3 DNA: TGTGCCAGCTTAGGACACCGAAACTATGGCTACACCTTC; CDR3 protein: CASLGHRNYGYTF
clone size: .; V gene: TRBV7-9; J gene: TRBJ1-2; D gene: .; CDR3 DNA: TGTGCCAGCAGCTTAGCGGGGGCAGTTAACTATGGCTACACCTTC; CDR3 protein: CASSLAGAVNYGYTF
clone size: .; V gene: TRBV10-2; J gene: TRBJ1-6; D gene: TRBD1; CDR3 DNA: TGCGCCAGCGCCCGGGACAGGGTTGATTCACCCCTCCACTTT; CDR3 protein: CASARDRVDSPLHF
clone size: .; V gene: TRBV11-2; J gene: TRBJ2-5; D gene: TRBD2; CDR3 DNA: TGTGCCAGCAGCTTAGCTAGCGGCACAGAGACCCAGTACTTC; CDR3 protein: CASSLASGTETQYF
clone size: .; V gene: TRBV7-2; J gene: TRBJ1-1; D gene: TRBD1; CDR3 DNA: TGTGCCAGCAGCTTTAGACAGGGGAACACTGAAGCTTTCTTT; CDR3 protein: CASSFRQGNTEAFF
clone size: .; V gene: TRBV5-6; J gene: TRBJ1-2; D gene: .; CDR3 DNA: TGTGCCAGCAGCTTGTCGCGGGTATATGGCTACACCTTC; CDR3 protein: CASSLSRVYGYTF
clone size: .; V gene: TRBV7-2; J gene: TRBJ2-7; D gene: .; CDR3 DNA: TGTGCCAGCAGCGCGCTATACGAGCAGTACTTC; CDR3 protein: CASSALYEQYF
clone size: .; V gene: TRBV27; J gene: TRBJ1-5; D gene: .; CDR3 DNA: TGTGCCAGCAGGGGGACACCGAGCAATCAGCCCCAGCATTTT; CDR3 protein: CASRGTPSNQPQHF
clone size: .; V gene: TRBV6-5; J gene: TRBJ1-3; D gene: .; CDR3 DNA: TGTGCCAGCAGTCCCGGACAGAACTCTGGAAACACCATATATTTT; CDR3 protein: CASSPGQNSGNTIYF
clone size: .; V gene: TRBV5-3; J gene: TRBJ2-1; D gene: TRBD2; CDR3 DNA: TGTGCCAGAAGCTTCTTGGGGGCTAGCGGGAGGGCCGTCTACAATGAGCAGTTCTTC; CDR3 protein: CARSFLGASGRAVYNEQFF
clone size: .; V gene: TRBV12-3/TRBV12-4; J gene: TRBJ2-7; D gene: .; CDR3 DNA: TGTGCCAGCAGCCCTTACAGGCACGAGCAGTACTTC; CDR3 protein: CASSPYRHEQYF
clone size: .; V gene: TRBV29-1; J gene: TRBJ1-2; D gene: .; CDR3 DNA: TGCAGCGTTGATGGGGCCTACTATGGCTACACCTTC; CDR3 protein: CSVDGAYYGYTF
clone size: .; V gene: TRBV2; J gene: TRBJ2-3; D gene: .; CDR3 DNA: TGTGCCAGCAGTGTACCCCCAGGGGCTAGCGGTAGCACAGATACGCAGTATTTT; CDR3 protein: CASSVPPGASGSTDTQYF
clone size: .; V gene: TRBV7-9; J gene: TRBJ2-1; D gene: .; CDR3 DNA: TGTGCCAGCAGCTCAAGCACTAGTCCCCAGTCCTACAATGAGCAGTTCTTC; CDR3 protein: CASSSSTSPQSYNEQFF
clone size: .; V gene: TRBV29-1; J gene: TRBJ2-1; D gene: TRBD2; CDR3 DNA: TGCAGCGTTGCAAGGCTAGCGGGAGACTACAATGAGCAGTTCTTC; CDR3 protein: CSVARLAGDYNEQFF
clone size: .; V gene: TRBV5-1; J gene: TRBJ2-3; D gene: TRBD1; CDR3 DNA: TGCGCCAGCAGCTTGACAGGGGGTAGGACAGATACGCAGTATTTT; CDR3 protein: CASSLTGGRTDTQYF
clone size: .; V gene: TRBV28; J gene: TRBJ1-5; D gene: .; CDR3 DNA: TGTGCCAGCAGTTTATTCAGGGGCTTTGGCAATCAGCCCCAGCATTTT; CDR3 protein: CASSLFRGFGNQPQHF
clone size: few; V gene: TRBV29-1; J gene: TRBJ1-1; D gene: .; CDR3 DNA: TGCAGCGTTGAAGAGGAGAGTTACACTGAAGCTTTCTTT; CDR3 protein: CSVEEESYTEAFF